This TCR beta chain was profiled in a study of T-cell memory formation after mild COVID-19. TCRdb used MiXCR to reprocess the 5' RACE reads, holding one entry per CDR3 protein. The table lists approximately 350,000 distinct CDR3 sequences, over 10% of them singletons. Trimming removed 6 bases from V and 7 bases from J; junction bases left unmatched: 18. The CDR3 consists of 17 residues. Germline V gene sequence: CDR1 MNHNY, CDR2 SVGAGI (reference sequence). This receptor was obtained from a man younger than 35 who had mild COVID-19 (a few samples of this study predate the infection). Cell type and time point are not known. The chain recombines TRBV6-6 with TRBJ2-7, with TRBD1 identical over 10 bases. Material for sequencing was PBMCs or a T cell subset sorted from them (not recorded which). The CDR3 DNA reads TGTGCCAGCAGCCCGAGAGTGCCGGGACAGGGGAATATTGAGCAGTACTTC. Its protein product is CASSPRVPGQGNIEQYF.